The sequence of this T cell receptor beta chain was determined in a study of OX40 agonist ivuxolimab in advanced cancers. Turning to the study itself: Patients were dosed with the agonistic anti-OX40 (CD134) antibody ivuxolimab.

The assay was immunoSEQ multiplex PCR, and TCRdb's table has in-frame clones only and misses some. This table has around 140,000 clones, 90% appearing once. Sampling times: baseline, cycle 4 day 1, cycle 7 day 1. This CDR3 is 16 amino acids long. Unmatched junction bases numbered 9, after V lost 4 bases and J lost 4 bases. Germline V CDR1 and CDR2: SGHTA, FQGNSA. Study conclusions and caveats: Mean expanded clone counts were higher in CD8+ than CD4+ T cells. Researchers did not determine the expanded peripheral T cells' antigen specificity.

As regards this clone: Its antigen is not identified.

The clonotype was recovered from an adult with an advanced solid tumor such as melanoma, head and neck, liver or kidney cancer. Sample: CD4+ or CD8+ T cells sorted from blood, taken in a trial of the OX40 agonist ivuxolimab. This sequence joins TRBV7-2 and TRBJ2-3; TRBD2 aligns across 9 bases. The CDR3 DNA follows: TGTGCCAGCAGCTCCCCCCCAGCGGGAGGCGCAGATACGCAGTATTTT. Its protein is CASSSPPAGGADTQYF.